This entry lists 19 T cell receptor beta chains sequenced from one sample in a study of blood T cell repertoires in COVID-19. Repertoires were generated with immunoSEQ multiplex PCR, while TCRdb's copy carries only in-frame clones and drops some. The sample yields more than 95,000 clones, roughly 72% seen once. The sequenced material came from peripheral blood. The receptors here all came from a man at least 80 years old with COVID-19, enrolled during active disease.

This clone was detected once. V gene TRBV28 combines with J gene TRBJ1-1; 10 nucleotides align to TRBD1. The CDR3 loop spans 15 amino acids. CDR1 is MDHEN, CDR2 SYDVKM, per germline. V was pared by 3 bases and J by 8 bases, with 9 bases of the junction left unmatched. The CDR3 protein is CASSFHWTGGREAFF. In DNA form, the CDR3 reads TGTGCCAGCAGTTTCCACTGGACAGGGGGACGAGAAGCTTTCTTT. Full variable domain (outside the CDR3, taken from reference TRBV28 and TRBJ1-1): DVKVTQSSRYLVKRTGEKVFLECVQDMDHENMFWYRQDPGLGLRLIYFSYDVKMKEKGDIPEGYSVSREKKERFSLILESASTNQTSMYLCASSFHWTGGREAFFGQGTRLTVV.

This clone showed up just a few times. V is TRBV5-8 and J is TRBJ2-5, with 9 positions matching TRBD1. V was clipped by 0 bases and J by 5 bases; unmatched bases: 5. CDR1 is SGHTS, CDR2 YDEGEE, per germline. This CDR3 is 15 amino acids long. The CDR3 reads CASSLDRGRVETQYF. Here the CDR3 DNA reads TGTGCCAGCAGCTTGGACAGGGGGCGGGTGGAGACCCAGTACTTC.

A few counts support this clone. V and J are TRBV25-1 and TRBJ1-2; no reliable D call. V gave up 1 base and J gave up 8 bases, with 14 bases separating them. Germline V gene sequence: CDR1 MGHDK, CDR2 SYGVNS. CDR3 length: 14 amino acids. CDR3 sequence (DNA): TGTGCCAGCAGTGAATCAGCGGCAGGTTACGGCTACACCTTC. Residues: CASSESAAGYGYTF.

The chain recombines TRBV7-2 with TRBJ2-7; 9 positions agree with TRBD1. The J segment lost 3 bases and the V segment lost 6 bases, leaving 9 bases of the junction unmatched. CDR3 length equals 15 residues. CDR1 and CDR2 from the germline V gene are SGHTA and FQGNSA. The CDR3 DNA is TGTGCCAGCAGTTCGACGGGACAGGGAGTCTACGAGCAGTACTTC. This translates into CASSSTGQGVYEQYF.

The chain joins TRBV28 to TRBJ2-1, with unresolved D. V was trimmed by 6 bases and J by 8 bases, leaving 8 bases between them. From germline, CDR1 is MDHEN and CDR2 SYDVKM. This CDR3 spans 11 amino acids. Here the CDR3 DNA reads TGTGCCAGCAGCCCGAGCGATGAGCAGTTCTTC. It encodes CASSPSDEQFF.

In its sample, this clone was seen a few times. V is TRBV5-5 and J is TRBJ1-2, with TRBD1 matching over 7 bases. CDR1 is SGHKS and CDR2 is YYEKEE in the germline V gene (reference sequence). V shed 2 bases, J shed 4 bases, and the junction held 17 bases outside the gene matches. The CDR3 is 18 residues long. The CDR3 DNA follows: TGTGCCAGCAGCTTAATGTTGGGGGTCGGGACAGTGACCTATGGCTACACCTTC. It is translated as CASSLMLGVGTVTYGYTF.

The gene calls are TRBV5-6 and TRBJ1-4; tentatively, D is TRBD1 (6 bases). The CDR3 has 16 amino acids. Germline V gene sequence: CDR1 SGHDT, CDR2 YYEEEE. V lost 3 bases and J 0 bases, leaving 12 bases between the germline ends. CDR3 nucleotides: TGTGCCAGCAGCTCGAACAGGGAGCCAACTAATGAAAAACTGTTTTTT. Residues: CASSSNREPTNEKLFF.

This chain's CDR3 is CASSSQGGNGYTF. CDR3 nucleotide sequence: TGTGCCAGCAGTTCCCAGGGGGGTAATGGCTACACCTTC. The chain combines TRBV28 with TRBJ1-2; the match to TRBD1 covers 7 bases. The CDR3 has 13 residues. Per the germline V gene, CDR1 is MDHEN and CDR2 is SYDVKM. The J segment lost 6 bases and the V segment lost 4 bases, leaving 5 bases of the junction unmatched.

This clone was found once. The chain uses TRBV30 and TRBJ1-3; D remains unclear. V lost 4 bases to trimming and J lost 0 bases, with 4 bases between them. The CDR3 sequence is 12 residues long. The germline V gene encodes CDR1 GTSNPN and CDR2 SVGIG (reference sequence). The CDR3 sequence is CAWTHSGNTIYF. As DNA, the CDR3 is TGTGCCTGGACCCACTCTGGAAACACCATATATTTT.

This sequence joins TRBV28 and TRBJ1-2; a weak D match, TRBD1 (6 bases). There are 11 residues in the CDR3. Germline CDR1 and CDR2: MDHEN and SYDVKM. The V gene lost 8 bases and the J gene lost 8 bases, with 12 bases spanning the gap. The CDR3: CASYQGLGYTF. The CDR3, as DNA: TGTGCCAGCTATCAGGGGCTCGGCTACACCTTC.

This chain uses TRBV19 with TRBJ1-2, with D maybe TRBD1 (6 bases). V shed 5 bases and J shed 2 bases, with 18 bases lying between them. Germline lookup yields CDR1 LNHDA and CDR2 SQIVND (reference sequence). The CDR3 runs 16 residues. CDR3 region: CASSSRGEPKNYGYTF. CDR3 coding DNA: TGTGCCAGTAGTTCCAGGGGAGAACCCAAGAACTATGGCTACACCTTC.

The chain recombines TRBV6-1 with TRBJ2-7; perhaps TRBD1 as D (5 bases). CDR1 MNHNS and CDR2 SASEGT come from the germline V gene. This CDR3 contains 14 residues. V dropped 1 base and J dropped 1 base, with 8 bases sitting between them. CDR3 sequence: CASSEGGGSYEQYF. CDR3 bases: TGTGCCAGCAGTGAAGGGGGCGGTTCCTACGAGCAGTACTTC.

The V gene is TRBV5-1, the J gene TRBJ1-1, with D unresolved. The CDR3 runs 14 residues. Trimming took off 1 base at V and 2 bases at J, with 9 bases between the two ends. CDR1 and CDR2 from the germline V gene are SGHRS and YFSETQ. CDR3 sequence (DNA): TGCGCCAGCAGCTTGAGCTCGACAAACACTGAAGCTTTCTTT. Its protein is CASSLSSTNTEAFF.

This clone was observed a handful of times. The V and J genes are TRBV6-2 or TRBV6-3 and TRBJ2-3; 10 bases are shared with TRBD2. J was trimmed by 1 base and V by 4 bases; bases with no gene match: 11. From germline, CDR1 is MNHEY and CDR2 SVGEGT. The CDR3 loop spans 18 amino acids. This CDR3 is CASSSGTSVGLGTDTQYF. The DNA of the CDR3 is TGTGCCAGCAGTTCCGGGACTAGCGTAGGTTTGGGCACAGATACGCAGTATTTT.

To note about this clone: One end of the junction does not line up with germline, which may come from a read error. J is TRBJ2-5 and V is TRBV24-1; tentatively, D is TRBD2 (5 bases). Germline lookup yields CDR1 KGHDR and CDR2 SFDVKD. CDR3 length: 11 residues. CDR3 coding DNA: TGTGCCACCAGTGACCCCAACGCCGGGGACTTC. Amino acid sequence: CATSDPNAGDF.

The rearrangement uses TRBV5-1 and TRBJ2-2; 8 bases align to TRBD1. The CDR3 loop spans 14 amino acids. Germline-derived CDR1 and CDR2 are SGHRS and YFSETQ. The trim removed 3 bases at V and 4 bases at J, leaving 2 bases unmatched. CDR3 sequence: CASSWTGSTGELFF. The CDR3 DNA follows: TGCGCCAGCAGCTGGACAGGGAGCACCGGGGAGCTGTTTTTT.

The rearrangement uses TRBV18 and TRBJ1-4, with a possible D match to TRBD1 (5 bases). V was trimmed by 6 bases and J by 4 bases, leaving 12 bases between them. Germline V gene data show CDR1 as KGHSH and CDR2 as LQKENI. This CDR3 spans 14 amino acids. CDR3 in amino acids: CASSQRGNNEKLFF. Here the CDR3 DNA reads TGTGCCAGCTCGCAAAGGGGTAATAATGAAAAACTGTTTTTT.

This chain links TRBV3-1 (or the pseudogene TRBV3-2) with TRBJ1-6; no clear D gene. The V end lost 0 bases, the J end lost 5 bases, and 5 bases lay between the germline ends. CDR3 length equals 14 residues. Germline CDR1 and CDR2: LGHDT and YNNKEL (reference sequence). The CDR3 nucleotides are TGTGCCAGCAGCCAAGAGGCAGATAATTCACCCCTCCACTTT. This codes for CASSQEADNSPLHF.

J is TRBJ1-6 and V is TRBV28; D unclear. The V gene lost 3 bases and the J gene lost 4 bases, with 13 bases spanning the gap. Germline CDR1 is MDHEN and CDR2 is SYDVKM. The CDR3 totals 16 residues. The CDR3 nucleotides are TGTGCCAGCAGTTTGGTTCGTACGGGGTATAATTCACCCCTCCACTTT. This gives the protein CASSLVRTGYNSPLHF. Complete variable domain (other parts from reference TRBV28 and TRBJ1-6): DVKVTQSSRYLVKRTGEKVFLECVQDMDHENMFWYRQDPGLGLRLIYFSYDVKMKEKGDIPEGYSVSREKKERFSLILESASTNQTSMYLCASSLVRTGYNSPLHFGNGTRLTVT.